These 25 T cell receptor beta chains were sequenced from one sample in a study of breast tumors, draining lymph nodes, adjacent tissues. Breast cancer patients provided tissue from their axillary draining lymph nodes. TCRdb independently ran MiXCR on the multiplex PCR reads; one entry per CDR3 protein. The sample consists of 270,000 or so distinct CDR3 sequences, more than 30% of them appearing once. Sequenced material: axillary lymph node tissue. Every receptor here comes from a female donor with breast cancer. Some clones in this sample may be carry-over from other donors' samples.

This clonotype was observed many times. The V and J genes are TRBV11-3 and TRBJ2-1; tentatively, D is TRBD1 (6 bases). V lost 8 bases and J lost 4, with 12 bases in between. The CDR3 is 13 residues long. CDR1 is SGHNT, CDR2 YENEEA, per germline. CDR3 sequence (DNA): TGTGCCAGCTGGGCGAGGGGGTACAATGAGCAGTTCTTC. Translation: CASWARGYNEQFF.

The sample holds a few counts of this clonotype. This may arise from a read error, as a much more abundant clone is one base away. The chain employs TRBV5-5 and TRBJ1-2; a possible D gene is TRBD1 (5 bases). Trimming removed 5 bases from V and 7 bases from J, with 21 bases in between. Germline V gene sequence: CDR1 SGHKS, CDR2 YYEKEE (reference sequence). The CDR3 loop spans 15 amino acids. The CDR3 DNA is TGTGCCAGCAGGCCTGTCGCTGCGGGGGGACTTGGCTACACCTTC. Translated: CASRPVAAGGLGYTF.

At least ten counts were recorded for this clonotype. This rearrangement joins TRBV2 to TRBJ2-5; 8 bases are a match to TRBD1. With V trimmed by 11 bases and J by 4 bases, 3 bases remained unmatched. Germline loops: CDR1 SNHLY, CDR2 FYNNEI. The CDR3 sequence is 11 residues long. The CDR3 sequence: CAVDRGETQYF. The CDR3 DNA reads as TGTGCCGTCGACAGGGGAGAGACCCAGTACTTC. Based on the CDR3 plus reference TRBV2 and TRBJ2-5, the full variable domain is EPEVTQTPSHQVTQMGQEVILRCVPISNHLYFYWYRQILGQKVEFLVSFYNNEISEKSEIFDDQFSVERPDGSNFTLKIRSTKLEDSAMYFCAVDRGETQYFGPGTRLLVL.

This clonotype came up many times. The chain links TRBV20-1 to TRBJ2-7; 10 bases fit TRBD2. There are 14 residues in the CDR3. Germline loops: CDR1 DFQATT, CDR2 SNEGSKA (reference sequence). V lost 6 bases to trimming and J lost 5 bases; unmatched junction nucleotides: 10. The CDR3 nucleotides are TGCAGTGCCCCCGAAGCGGGAGGGCCCAACGAGCAGTACTTC. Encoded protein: CSAPEAGGPNEQYF.

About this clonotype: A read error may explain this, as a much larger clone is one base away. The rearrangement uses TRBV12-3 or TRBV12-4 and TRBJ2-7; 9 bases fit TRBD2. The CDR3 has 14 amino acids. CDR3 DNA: TGTGCCAGCAGTTCTAGCGGGATTGTCTACGAGCGGTACTTC. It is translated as CASSSSGIVYERYF.

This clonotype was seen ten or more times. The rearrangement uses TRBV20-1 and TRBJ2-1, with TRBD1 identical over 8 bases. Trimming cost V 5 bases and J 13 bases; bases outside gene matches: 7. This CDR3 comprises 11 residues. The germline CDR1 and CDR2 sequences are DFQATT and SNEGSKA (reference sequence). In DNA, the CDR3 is TGCAGTGCTCGTCAGGGGGCTCGCCAGTTCTTC. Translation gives CSARQGARQFF.

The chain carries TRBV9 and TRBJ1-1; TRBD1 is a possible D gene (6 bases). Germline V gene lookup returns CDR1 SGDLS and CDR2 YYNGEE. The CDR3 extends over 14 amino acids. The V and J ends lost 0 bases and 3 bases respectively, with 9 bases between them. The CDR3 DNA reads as TGTGCCAGCAGCGTAGGGACAGCCGACACTGAAGCTTTCTTT. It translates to CASSVGTADTEAFF.

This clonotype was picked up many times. The DNA of the CDR3 is TGTGCCAGCAGCCAAGAGATACCGCTAGCGGGAGTGAATGAGCAGTTCTTC. Translating it yields CASSQEIPLAGVNEQFF. The chain employs TRBV4-2 and TRBJ2-1; 10 nucleotides match TRBD2. The CDR3 runs to 17 residues. The trim removed 0 bases at V and 7 bases at J, leaving 9 bases unmatched. Germline V lookup: CDR1 LGHNA, CDR2 YNFKEQ.

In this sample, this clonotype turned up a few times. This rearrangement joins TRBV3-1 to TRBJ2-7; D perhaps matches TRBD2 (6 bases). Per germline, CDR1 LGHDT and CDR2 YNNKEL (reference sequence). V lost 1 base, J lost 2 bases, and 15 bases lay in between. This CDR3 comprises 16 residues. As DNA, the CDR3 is TGTGCCAGCAGCCAAGTCCCCTTGGGAGGACCCTACGAGCAGTACTTC. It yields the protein CASSQVPLGGPYEQYF.

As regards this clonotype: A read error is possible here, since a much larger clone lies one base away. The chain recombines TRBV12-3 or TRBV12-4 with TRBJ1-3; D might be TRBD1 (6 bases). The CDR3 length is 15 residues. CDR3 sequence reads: CASTLGGVRGYTICF. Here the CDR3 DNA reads TGTGCCAGCACCCTTGGGGGGGTCAGGGGATACACCATATGTTTT.

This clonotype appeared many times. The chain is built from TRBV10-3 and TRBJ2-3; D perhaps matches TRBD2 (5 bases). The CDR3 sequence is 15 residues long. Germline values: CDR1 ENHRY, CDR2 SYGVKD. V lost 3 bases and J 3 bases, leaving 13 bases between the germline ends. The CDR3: CAISEGGRRTDTQYF. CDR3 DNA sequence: TGTGCCATCAGTGAAGGTGGCAGGAGGACAGATACGCAGTATTTT.

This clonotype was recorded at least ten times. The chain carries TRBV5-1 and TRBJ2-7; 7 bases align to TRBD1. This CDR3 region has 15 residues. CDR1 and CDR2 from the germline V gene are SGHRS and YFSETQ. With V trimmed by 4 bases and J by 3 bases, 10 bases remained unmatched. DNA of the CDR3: TGCGCCAGCAGCGTAATAACAGGGGCGGTCTACGAGCAGTACTTC. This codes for CASSVITGAVYEQYF. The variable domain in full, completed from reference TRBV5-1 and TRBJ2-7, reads KAGVTQTPRYLIKTRGQQVTLSCSPISGHRSVSWYQQTPGQGLQFLFEYFSETQRNKGNFPGRFSGRQFSNSRSEMNVSTLELGDSALYLCASSVITGAVYEQYFGPGTRLTVT.

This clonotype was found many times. The CDR3 spells CASSHRTGLGTQYF. CDR3 coding DNA: TGTGCCAGCAGCCACAGGACGGGTTTGGGGACCCAGTACTTC. This chain uses TRBV14 with TRBJ2-5; D not resolved. The CDR3 length is 14 residues. V lost 3 bases to trimming and J lost 7 bases, with 15 bases between them. Germline-derived CDR1 and CDR2 are SGHDN and FVKESK.

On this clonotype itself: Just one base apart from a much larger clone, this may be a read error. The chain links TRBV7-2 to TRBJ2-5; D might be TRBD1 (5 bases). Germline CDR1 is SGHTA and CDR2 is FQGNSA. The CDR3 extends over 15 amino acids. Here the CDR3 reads CASSPNAGPQETQHF. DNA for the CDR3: TGTGCCAGCAGCCCAAATGCAGGGCCCCAAGAGACCCAGCACTTC.

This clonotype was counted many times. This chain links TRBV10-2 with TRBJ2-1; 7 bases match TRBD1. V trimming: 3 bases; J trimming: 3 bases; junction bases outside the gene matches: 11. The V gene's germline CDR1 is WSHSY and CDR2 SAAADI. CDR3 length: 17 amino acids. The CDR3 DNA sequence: TGCGCCAGCAGTGACCCAAGACAGGGAAGCTTCTACAATGAGCAGTTCTTC. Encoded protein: CASSDPRQGSFYNEQFF.

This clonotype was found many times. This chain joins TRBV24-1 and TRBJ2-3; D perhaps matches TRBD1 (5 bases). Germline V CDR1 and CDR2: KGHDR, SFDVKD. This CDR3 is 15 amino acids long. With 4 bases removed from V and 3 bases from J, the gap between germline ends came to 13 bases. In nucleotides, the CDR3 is TGTGCCACCAGTGACCTGACAGTTTCGACAGATACGCAGTATTTT. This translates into CATSDLTVSTDTQYF.

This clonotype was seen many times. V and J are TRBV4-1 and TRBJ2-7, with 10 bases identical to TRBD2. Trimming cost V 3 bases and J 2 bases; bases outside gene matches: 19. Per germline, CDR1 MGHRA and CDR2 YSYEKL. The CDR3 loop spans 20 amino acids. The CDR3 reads CASSQEPTQREGRGPYEQYF. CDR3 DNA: TGCGCCAGCAGCCAGGAACCTACCCAGCGGGAGGGGCGCGGGCCCTACGAGCAGTACTTC.

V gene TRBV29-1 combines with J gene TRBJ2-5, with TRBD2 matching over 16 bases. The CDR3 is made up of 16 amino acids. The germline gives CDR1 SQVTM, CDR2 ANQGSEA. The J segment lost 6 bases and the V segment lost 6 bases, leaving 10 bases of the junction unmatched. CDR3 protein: CSVGTSGRALSKTQYF. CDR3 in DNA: TGCAGCGTGGGGACTAGCGGGAGGGCCTTAAGCAAGACCCAGTACTTC.

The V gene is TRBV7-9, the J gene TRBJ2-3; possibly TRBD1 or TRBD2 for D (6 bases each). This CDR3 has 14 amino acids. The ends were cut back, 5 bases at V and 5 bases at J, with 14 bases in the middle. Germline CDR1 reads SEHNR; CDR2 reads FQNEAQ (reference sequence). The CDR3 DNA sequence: TGTGCCAGCAGCGGGGATGGAGGGGGAGATACGCAGTATTTT. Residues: CASSGDGGGDTQYF.

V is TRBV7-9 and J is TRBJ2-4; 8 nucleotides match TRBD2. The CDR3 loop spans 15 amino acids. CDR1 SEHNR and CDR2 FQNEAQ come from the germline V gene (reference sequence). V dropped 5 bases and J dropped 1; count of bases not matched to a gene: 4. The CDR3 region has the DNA TGTGCCAGCAGCACGGGGGGGGTGGCCAAAAACATTCAGTACTTC. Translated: CASSTGGVAKNIQYF.

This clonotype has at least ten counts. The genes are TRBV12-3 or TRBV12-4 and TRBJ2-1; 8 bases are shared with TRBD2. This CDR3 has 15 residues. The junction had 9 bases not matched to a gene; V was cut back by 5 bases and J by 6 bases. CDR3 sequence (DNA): TGTGCCAGCAGTCCCGGGGGGACTAGAGGCAATGAGCAGTTCTTC. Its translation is CASSPGGTRGNEQFF.

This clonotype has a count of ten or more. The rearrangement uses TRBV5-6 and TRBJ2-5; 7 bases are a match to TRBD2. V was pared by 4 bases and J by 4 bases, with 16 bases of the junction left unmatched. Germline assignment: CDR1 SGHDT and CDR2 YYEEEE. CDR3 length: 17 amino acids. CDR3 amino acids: CASSPGMGGRRGETQYF. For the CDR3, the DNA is TGTGCCAGCAGCCCGGGGATGGGCGGGAGAAGAGGAGAGACCCAGTACTTC.

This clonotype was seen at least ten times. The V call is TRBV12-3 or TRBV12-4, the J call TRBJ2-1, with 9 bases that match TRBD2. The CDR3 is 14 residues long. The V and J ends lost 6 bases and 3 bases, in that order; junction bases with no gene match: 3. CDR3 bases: TGTGCCAGCAGGCGAGCGGGAGGCTACAATGAGCAGTTCTTC. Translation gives CASRRAGGYNEQFF.

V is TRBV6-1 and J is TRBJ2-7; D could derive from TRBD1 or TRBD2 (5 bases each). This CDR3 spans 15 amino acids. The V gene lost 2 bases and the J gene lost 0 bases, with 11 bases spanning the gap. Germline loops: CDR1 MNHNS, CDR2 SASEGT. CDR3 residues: CASSERWGFSYEQYF. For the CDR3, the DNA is TGTGCCAGCAGTGAACGGTGGGGGTTCTCCTACGAGCAGTACTTC.

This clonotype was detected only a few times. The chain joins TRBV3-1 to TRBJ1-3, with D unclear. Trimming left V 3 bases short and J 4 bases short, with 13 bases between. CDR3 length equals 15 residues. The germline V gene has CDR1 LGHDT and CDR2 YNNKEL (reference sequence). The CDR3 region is CASSQSRDGGNTIYF. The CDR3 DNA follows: TGTGCCAGCAGCCAGTCCCGGGATGGGGGAAACACCATATATTTT.